The T cell receptor beta chain described here comes from a study of early T cells in non-severe SARS-CoV-2 infection. For the study at large: Investigators sequenced bulk RNA drawn from unsorted whole blood, and chains remained unpaired.

Using its own MiXCR run on the 5' RACE reads, TCRdb lists one record per CDR3 protein. Here the sample spans around 60,000 distinct CDR3 sequences, around 20% being singletons. V shed 0 bases and J shed 7 bases, with 6 bases lying between them. The CDR3 is 13 amino acids. CDR1 and CDR2 (germline): LGHNA, YSLEER. The receptor was derived from an adult who was a healthcare worker with PCR-confirmed SARS-CoV-2 infection or an uninfected control (not recorded which). Sequencing used whole blood, obtained at baseline. The chain carries TRBV4-3 and TRBJ2-2; no firm D call. The CDR3 loop reads CASSQDLSGELFF. CDR3 in DNA: TGCGCCAGCAGCCAAGATTTAAGCGGGGAGCTGTTTTTT.